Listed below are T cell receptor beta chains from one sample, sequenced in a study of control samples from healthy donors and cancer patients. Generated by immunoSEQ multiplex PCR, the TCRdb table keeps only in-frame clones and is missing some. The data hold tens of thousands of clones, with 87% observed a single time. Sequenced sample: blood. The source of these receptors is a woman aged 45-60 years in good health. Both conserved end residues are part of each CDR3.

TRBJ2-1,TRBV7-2,CASSRTGGEQFF
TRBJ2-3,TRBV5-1,CASSLTGREDTQYF
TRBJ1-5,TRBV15,CATRGQNSNQPQHF
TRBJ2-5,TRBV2,CASPDRVQETQYF
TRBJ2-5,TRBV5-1,CASSFGPLGTGGAETQYF
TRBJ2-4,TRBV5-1,CASSLALSGGVAKNIQYF
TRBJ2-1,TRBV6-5,CASSTGTSGYNEQFF
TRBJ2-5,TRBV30,CAWTSLGETQYF
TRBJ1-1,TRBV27,CASITFGSGHTEAFF
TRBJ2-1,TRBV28,CASRSTGGRGEQFF
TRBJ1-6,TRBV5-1,CASSLGTGRPDSPLHF
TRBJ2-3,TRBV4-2,CASSQDLSGRGTDTQYF
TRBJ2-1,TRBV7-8,CASSLEGDYYNEQFF
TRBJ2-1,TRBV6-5,CASSRGGQGRNEQFF
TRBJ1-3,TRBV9,CASSIEGEPYSGNTIYF
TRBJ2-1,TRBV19,CASSIIFGETGGNEQFF
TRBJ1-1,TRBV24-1,CATSDGPTGLKAFF
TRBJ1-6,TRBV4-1,CASSQVHARASPLHF
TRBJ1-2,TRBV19,CASSIFQAPNYGYTF
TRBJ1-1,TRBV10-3,CAISEATGGQHEAFF
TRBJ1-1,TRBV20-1,CSASVGAEAFF
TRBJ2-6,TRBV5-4,CASSPPGGGFGANVLTF
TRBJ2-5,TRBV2,CASSPTGVETQYF
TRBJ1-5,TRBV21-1,CASSLGSGGYSNQPQHF
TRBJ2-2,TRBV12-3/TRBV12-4,CASSLARGGELFF
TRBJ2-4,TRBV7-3,CASSSRDRANIQYF
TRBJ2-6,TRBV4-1,CASSPRLGTSGSFISGANVLTF
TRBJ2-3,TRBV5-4,CASSFRQGSTDTQYF
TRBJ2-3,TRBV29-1,CSVEEALAVTDTQYF
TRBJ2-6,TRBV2,CASYGPDRRSGANVLTF
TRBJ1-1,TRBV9,CASSVDGDTEAFF
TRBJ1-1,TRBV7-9,CASSTGGITEAFF
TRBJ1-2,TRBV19,CASTGSTNLYGYTF
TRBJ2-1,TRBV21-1,CASRGLAGANEQFF
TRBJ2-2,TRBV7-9,CASSGTRSAGGVTGELFF
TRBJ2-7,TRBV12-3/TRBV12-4,CASSLTLAYEQYF
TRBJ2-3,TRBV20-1,CSASVFSAGVRDTQYF
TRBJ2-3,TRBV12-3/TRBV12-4,CASSTQDTQYF
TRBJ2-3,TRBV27,CASRPGSTDTQYF
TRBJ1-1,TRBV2,CASTADRGTEAFF
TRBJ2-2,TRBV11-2,CASSLIAGYPNTGELFF
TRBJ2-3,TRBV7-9,CASSFDSRDTQYF
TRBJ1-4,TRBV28,CASSFRQGANEKLFF
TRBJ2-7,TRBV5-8,CASSLGASGTQYF
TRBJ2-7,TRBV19,CASSISKGPPSYEQYF
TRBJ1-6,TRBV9,CASSPEVGGTNSPLHF
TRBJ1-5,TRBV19,CASTIRAFGPQHF
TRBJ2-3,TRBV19,CASRLRASSTDTQYF
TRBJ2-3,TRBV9,CASSVRPFTDTQYF
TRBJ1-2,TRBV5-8,CASSFGGALGYGYTF
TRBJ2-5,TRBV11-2,CASSSGETQYF
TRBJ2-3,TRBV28,CASSSPGLTEDDTQYF
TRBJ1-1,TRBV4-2,CASSQEGGSPNTEAFF